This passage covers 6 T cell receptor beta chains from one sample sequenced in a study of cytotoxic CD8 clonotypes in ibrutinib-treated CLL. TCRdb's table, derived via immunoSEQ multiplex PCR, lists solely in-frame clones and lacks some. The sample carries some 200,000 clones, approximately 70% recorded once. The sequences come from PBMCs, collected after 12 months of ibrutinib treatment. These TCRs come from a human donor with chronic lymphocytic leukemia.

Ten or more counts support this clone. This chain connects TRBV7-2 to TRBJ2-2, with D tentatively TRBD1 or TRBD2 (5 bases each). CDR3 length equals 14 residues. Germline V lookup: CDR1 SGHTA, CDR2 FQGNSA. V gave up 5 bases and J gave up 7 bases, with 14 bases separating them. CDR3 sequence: CASSRDGRIGELFF. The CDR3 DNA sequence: TGTGCCAGCAGCCGGGACGGTAGGATCGGGGAGCTGTTTTTT.

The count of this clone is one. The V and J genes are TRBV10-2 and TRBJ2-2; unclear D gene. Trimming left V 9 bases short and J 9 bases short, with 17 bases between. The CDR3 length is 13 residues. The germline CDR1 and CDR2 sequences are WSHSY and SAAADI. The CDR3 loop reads CASGPHGERELFF. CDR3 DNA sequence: TGCGCCAGTGGCCCCCACGGCGAACGGGAGCTGTTTTTT.

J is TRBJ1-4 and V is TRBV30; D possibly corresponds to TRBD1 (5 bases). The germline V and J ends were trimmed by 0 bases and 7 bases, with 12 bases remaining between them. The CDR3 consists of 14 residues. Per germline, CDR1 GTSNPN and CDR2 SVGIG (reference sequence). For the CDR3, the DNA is TGTGCCTGGAGTGTACCAGGGTGGGGTGAAAAACTGTTTTTT. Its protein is CAWSVPGWGEKLFF.

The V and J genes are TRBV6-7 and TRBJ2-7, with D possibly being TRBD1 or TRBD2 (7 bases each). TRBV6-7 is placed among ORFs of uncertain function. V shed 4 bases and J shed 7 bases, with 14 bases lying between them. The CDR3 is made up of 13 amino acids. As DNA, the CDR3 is TGTGCCAGCAGTTTCAGGGGGGGGAGGGAGCAGTACTTC. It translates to CASSFRGGREQYF.

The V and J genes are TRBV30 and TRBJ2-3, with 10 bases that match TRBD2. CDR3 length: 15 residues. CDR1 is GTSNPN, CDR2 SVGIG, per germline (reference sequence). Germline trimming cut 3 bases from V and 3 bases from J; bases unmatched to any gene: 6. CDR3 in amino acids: CAWRDSGRKTDTQYF. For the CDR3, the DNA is TGTGCCTGGAGAGATAGCGGGAGGAAGACAGATACGCAGTATTTT.

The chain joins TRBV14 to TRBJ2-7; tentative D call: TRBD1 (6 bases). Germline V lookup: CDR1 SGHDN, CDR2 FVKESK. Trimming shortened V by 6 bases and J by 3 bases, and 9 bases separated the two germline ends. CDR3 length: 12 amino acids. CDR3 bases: TGTGCCAGCAGGGGACACGACTACGAGCAGTACTTC. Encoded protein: CASRGHDYEQYF.